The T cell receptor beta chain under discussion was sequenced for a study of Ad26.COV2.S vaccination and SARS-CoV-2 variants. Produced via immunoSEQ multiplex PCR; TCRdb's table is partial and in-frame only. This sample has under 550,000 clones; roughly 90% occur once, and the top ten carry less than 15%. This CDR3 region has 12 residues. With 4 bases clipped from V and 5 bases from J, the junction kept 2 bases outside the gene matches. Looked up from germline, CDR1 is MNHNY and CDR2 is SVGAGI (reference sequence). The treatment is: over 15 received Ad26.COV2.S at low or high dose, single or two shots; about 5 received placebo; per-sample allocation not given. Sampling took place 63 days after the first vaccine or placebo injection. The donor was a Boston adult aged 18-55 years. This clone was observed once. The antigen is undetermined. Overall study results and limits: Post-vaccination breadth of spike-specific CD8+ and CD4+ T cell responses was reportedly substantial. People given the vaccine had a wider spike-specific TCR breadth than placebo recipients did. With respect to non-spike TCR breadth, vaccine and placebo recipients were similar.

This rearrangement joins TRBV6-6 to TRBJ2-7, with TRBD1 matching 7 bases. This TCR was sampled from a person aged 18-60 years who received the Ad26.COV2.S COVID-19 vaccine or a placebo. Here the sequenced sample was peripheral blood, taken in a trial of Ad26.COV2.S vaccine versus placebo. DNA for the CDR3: TGTGCCAGCAGTTCGACAGGGAACGAGCAGTACTTC. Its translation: CASSSTGNEQYF.